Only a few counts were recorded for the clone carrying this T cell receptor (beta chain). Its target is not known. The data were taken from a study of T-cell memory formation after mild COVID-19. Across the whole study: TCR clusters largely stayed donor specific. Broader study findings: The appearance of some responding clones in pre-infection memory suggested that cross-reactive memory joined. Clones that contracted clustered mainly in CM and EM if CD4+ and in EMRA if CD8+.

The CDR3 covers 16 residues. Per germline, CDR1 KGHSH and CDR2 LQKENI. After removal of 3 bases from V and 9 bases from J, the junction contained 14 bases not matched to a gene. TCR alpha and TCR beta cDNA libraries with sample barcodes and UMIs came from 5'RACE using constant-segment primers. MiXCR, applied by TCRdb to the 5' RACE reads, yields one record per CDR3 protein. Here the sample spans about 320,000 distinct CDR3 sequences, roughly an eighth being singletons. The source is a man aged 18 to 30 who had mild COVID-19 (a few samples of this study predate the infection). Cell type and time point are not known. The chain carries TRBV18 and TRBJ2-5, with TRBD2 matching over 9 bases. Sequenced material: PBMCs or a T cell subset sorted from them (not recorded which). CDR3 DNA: TGTGCCAGCTCACCCGGGACTAGCAGTTCGGTTGCGTCCCAGTACTTC. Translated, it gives CASSPGTSSSVASQYF.